The rows below give T cell receptor beta chains drawn from one sample of a study of PD-1 blockade in classical Hodgkin lymphoma. TCRdb keeps only in-frame clones here, not all; method: immunoSEQ multiplex PCR. The sample shows about 110,000 clones, roughly 87% of them seen only once. The sample in question was peripheral blood mononuclear cells (PBMCs), obtained before the second cycle of nivolumab. These receptors originate from a human donor with classical Hodgkin lymphoma. Each CDR3 is given with its conserved first and last residue. The order of the fields is V gene, D gene, clone size, J gene, CDR3 DNA, CDR3 protein. D genes are given only for firm matches. Size is omitted from some rows. Given values are once, few, many or a class for expanded clones.

TRBV29-1	TRBD1	few	TRBJ2-4	TGCAGCGTTGAAGACCCTAAGGACAGGGGTGGTCAGTACTTC	CSVEDPKDRGGQYF
TRBV28	TRBD1	once	TRBJ2-7	TGTGCCAGCAGTTCCCAAACACTTCGACAGGGGAAGAGGGCGGACGAGCAGTACTTC	CASSSQTLRQGKRADEQYF
TRBV12-2	NA	NA	TRBJ1-1	TGTGCAAGTCGCTTAGTTCTACAGGGAGAGAACACTGAAGCTTTCTTT	CASRLVLQGENTEAFF
TRBV18	NA	NA	TRBJ1-1	TGTGCCAGCTCACCAGGGTCCGAGAACACTGAAGCTTTCTTT	CASSPGSENTEAFF
TRBV7-9	NA	few	TRBJ1-2	TGTGCCAGCAGCTCAACGGTGCCCTATGGCTACACCTTC	CASSSTVPYGYTF
TRBV9	NA	NA	TRBJ1-1	TGTGCCAGCAGCGTAGTTTCAGGGCGGACTGAAGCTTTCTTT	CASSVVSGRTEAFF
TRBV19	NA	NA	TRBJ1-4	TGTGCCAGTACGGGGACGCCGACTAATGAAAAACTGTTTTTT	CASTGTPTNEKLFF
TRBV7-2	NA	NA	TRBJ2-1	TGTGCCAGCAGCTGGAGAGATGAGCAGTTCTTC	CASSWRDEQFF
TRBV11-2	TRBD2	NA	TRBJ2-7	TGTGCCAGCAGCTTAGCCGGACTAGCGGGAGGCAACGAGCAGTACTTC	CASSLAGLAGGNEQYF
TRBV6-1	NA	NA	TRBJ1-5	TGTGCCAGCAGTGAATGGGGTCAGCCCCAGCATTTT	CASSEWGQPQHF
TRBV28	TRBD1	NA	TRBJ2-7	TGTGCCAGCAGTCTCCCGGGACAGGGCTACGAGCAGTACTTC	CASSLPGQGYEQYF
TRBV25-1	TRBD1	NA	TRBJ1-6	TGTGCCAGCAGTGAATATGGGCAGGGGGTAGTATCACCCCTCCACTTT	CASSEYGQGVVSPLHF
TRBV2	NA	NA	TRBJ2-3	TGTGCCAGCAGCGAAAGTCAAGGCACAGATACGCAGTATTTT	CASSESQGTDTQYF
TRBV19	NA	NA	TRBJ2-3	TGTGCCAGTAGTTATATGGGAGATACGCAGTATTTT	CASSYMGDTQYF
TRBV6-6	NA	NA	TRBJ2-7	TGTGCCAGCAGTTACACCTTGAGGGGCGAGCAGTACTTC	CASSYTLRGEQYF
TRBV10-2	NA	NA	TRBJ2-7	TGCGCCAGCAGTGAGTCGAGCGGTAACCCCTACGAGCAGTACTTC	CASSESSGNPYEQYF
TRBV19	NA	NA	TRBJ1-5	TGTGCCAGTAGTATAGCAGGAAGAAGCAATCAGCCCCAGCATTTT	CASSIAGRSNQPQHF
TRBV5-1	TRBD2	NA	TRBJ2-7	TGCGCCAGCAGCGTGGGACTAGCGGGGGTCTACGAGCAGTACTTC	CASSVGLAGVYEQYF
TRBV4-2	NA	NA	TRBJ2-3	TGTGCCAGCAGGGAATCGGGCACAGATACGCAGTATTTT	CASRESGTDTQYF
TRBV30	TRBD1	NA	TRBJ1-6	TGTGCCTGGAGCGTTCGACAGGGGGTCAATTCACCCCTCCACTTT	CAWSVRQGVNSPLHF
TRBV30	NA	NA	TRBJ1-1	TGTGCCTTGGCCAGAGCAGGTGAAGCTTTCTTT	CALARAGEAFF
TRBV29-1	NA	NA	TRBJ2-5	TGCAGCGTTACTGGGCTGGAGACCCAGTACTTC	CSVTGLETQYF
TRBV4-3	TRBD2	NA	TRBJ2-7	TGCGCCAGCAGCCATGGACTAGCGGAACCTTACGAGCAGTACTTC	CASSHGLAEPYEQYF
TRBV6-1	TRBD2	NA	TRBJ2-7	TGTGCCAGCAGTGGTCCCCTTTTGACTAGCGGAAGTTACTACGAGCAGTACTTC	CASSGPLLTSGSYYEQYF
TRBV11-2	NA	NA	TRBJ2-7	TGTGCCAGCAGCCTGCCTAGGGGTGACGAGCAGTACTTC	CASSLPRGDEQYF
TRBV4-2	NA	NA	TRBJ2-4	TGTGCCAGCAGCCAAGACGGACTAGCCAAAAACATTCAGTACTTC	CASSQDGLAKNIQYF
TRBV5-4	NA	NA	TRBJ1-1	TGTGCCAGCAGCTTGCTAATCCGGGGAGGGAAAATCGTTGCTTTCTTT	CASSLLIRGGKIVAFF
TRBV30	NA	NA	TRBJ1-1	TGTGCCTGGAGTGGCGAACCCACTGAAGCTTTCTTT	CAWSGEPTEAFF
TRBV11-2	TRBD1	NA	TRBJ2-3	TGTGCCAGCAGCTTTGTCAGGGGGACAGATACGCAGTATTTT	CASSFVRGTDTQYF
TRBV27	TRBD2	NA	TRBJ2-5	TGTGCCAGCAGTTTATTCAAGCGGGAGGAGACCCAGTACTTC	CASSLFKREETQYF
TRBV28	TRBD1	NA	TRBJ2-7	TGTGCCAGCAGACGACCGGGACAGAACGCCTACGAGCAGTACTTC	CASRRPGQNAYEQYF
TRBV10-3	NA	NA	TRBJ2-3	TGCGCCGTCAGCCAAGGTGGGAGCACAGATACGCAGTATTTT	CAVSQGGSTDTQYF
TRBV7-2	TRBD2	NA	TRBJ2-7	TGTGCCAGCAGCTTAAGTTCCGGGACTAGCGGCCTAGTGGAGCAGTACTTC	CASSLSSGTSGLVEQYF
TRBV4-2	NA	NA	TRBJ1-2	TGTGCCAGCAGCCAAGAAAGAAACTTAGATCTGACTAGCTATGGCTACACCTTC	CASSQERNLDLTSYGYTF
TRBV6-1	TRBD2	NA	TRBJ2-5	TGTGCCAGCAGAGAGACTAGCGGGAGTTCCCAGTACTTC	CASRETSGSSQYF
TRBV7-2	NA	NA	TRBJ1-1	TGTGCCAGCAGCTTAAGGGAAAGAAGGGCTTTCTTT	CASSLRERRAFF
TRBV18	NA	NA	TRBJ1-1	TGTGCCAGCTCACCACCCCCTGACAGGAACACTGAAGCTTTCTTT	CASSPPPDRNTEAFF
TRBV25-1	NA	NA	TRBJ2-2	TGTGCCAGCGGCTCGGTCGTGAACACCGGGGAGCTGTTTTTT	CASGSVVNTGELFF
TRBV6-5	NA	NA	TRBJ1-2	TGTGCCAGCAGTCCCGATGATATTCGGGGCTACACCTTC	CASSPDDIRGYTF
TRBV4-2	TRBD1	NA	TRBJ1-4	TGTGCCAGCAGTCGGACAGGGGTAGGTGAAAAACTGTTTTTT	CASSRTGVGEKLFF
TRBV4-2	NA	NA	TRBJ2-7	TGTGCCAGCAGCCAAGATCCGACTGGGACCTACGAGCAGTACTTC	CASSQDPTGTYEQYF
TRBV4-3	TRBD2	NA	TRBJ2-7	TGCGCCAGCAGCCAAGATAGCGGGATTTCCGTTTACGAGCAGTACTTC	CASSQDSGISVYEQYF
TRBV19	NA	NA	TRBJ2-1	TGTGCCAGTAGTTTCTCAGGACCTGGCCCCTACAATGAGCAGTTCTTC	CASSFSGPGPYNEQFF
TRBV25-1	NA	NA	TRBJ2-1	TGTGCCAGCAGTGATCACCAAAAAAATCCCCCCTCCTACAATGAGCAGTTCTTC	CASSDHQKNPPSYNEQFF
TRBV7-9	TRBD2	NA	TRBJ2-5	TGTGCCAGCAGCTCCAGGACTAGCGGGACCTACCAAGAGACCCAGTACTTC	CASSSRTSGTYQETQYF
TRBV7-2	NA	once	TRBJ1-1	TGTGCCAGCAGCCCCCCCTCCTGGGGGAGGAGGACTGAAGCTTTCTTT	CASSPPSWGRRTEAFF
TRBV4-3	NA	NA	TRBJ2-1	TGCGCCAGCAGCCAAGGCGTGGATAAAAGCTCCTACAATGAGCAGTTCTTC	CASSQGVDKSSYNEQFF
TRBV7-8	NA	NA	TRBJ1-2	TGTGCCAGCAGCCCGTGGACGGGAGTAGAGGAAGGCTACACCTTC	CASSPWTGVEEGYTF
TRBV28	NA	once	TRBJ1-5	TGTGCCAGCAGTTTGAGGGGGAACCAGGGTAGCAATCAGCCCCAGCATTTT	CASSLRGNQGSNQPQHF
TRBV5-1	NA	NA	TRBJ1-3	TGCGCCAGCAGCTACCGAGGGGTGGACGGAAACACCATATATTTT	CASSYRGVDGNTIYF
TRBV7-2	TRBD1	NA	TRBJ2-1	TGTGCCAGCAGCTTAGTGGGGACAGAGAACAATGAGCAGTTCTTC	CASSLVGTENNEQFF
TRBV6-1	NA	NA	TRBJ2-1	TGTGCCAGCAGTACAATGGACGGGACCGATGGGTTCTTC	CASSTMDGTDGFF
TRBV10-2	TRBD1	NA	TRBJ1-3	TGCGCCAGCAGGAGGACAGGGGGCCCCTCTGGAAACACCATATATTTT	CASRRTGGPSGNTIYF
TRBV13	NA	NA	TRBJ1-4	TGTGCCAGCAGCTTAGCTGGCGAAAAACTGTTTTTT	CASSLAGEKLFF
TRBV10-3	NA	NA	TRBJ1-1	TGTGCCATCAGTGACCGGGGAGGGGCCACTGAAGCTTTCTTT	CAISDRGGATEAFF
TRBV28	NA	NA	TRBJ1-1	TGTGCCAGCAGTTTACCCGCCGTCGCGACTGAAGCTTTCTTT	CASSLPAVATEAFF
TRBV6-4	NA	NA	TRBJ1-1	TGTGCCAGCGCCGACGGAAGGAACACTGAAGCTTTCTTT	CASADGRNTEAFF
TRBV5-1	NA	NA	TRBJ2-1	TGCGCCAGCAGCTTGGAGCAGACTAGTCTACTGTTCTTC	CASSLEQTSLLFF
TRBV5-1	NA	once	TRBJ1-3	TGCGCCAGCAGCTTGGATTTTCGTTCTGGAAACACCATATATTTT	CASSLDFRSGNTIYF